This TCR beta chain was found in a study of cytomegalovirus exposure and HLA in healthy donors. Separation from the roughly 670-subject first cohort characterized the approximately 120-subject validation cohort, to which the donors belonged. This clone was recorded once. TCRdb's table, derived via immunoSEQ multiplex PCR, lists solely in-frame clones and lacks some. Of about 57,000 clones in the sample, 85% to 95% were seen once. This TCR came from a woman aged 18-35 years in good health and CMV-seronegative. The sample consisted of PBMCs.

CDR3 sequence (DNA): TGTGCCAGCAGTTCTGGGACTAGCGTGGATGAGCAGTTCTTC. Protein: CASSSGTSVDEQFF. This chain joins TRBV27 and TRBJ2-1, with 10 bases identical to TRBD2. V shed 4 bases, J shed 8 bases, and the junction held 5 bases outside the gene matches. CDR3 length equals 14 residues. Germline V gives CDR1 MNHEY, CDR2 SMNVEV (reference sequence).